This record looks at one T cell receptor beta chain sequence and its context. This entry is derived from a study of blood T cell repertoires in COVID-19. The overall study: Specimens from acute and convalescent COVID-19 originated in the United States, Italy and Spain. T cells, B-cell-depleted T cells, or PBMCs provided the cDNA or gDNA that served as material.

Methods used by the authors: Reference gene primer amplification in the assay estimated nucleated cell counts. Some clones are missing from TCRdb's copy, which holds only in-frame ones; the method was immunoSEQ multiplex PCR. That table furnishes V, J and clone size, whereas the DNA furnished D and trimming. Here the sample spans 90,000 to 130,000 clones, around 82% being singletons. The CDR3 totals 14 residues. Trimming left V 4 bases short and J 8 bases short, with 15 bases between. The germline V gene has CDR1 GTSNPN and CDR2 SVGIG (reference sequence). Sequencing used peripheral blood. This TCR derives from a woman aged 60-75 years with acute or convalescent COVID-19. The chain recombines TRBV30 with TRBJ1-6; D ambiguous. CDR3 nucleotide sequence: TGTGCCTGGAACGTGGTGGCGAGGGATTCACCCCTCCACTTT. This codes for CAWNVVARDSPLHF.